One and the same sample provided the 23 T cell receptor beta chains below, sequenced in a study of identical twins. Each CDR3 protein gets one entry after TCRdb re-called the 5' RACE reads with MiXCR. The data hold 400,000 to 500,000 distinct CDR3 sequences, with roughly 20% observed a single time. The sequenced material came from naive T cells sorted from blood. The receptor set was obtained from a man aged 50-60 years in good health.

A few counts support this clonotype. The rearrangement uses TRBV7-2 and TRBJ2-2; 7 nucleotides align to TRBD1. CDR1 is SGHTA, CDR2 FQGNSA, per germline. The CDR3 sequence is 16 residues long. Trimming at V came to 2 bases and at J to 1 base, leaving 4 bases not matched to a gene. CDR3 loop: CASSLSQGRNTGELFF. The CDR3 DNA is TGTGCCAGCAGCTTATCACAGGGGCGGAACACCGGGGAGCTGTTTTTT.

The chain has TRBV7-3 and TRBJ2-1; no clear D. CDR1 SGHTA and CDR2 FQGTGA come from the germline V gene. This CDR3 spans 13 amino acids. V was shortened by 0 bases and J by 8 bases, with 8 bases between the two germline ends. DNA for the CDR3: TGTGCCAGCAGCTTAACATGGATCGATGAGCAGTTCTTC. Translation gives CASSLTWIDEQFF.

The V gene is TRBV3-1, the J gene TRBJ2-5, with D uncertain. Deletions cut 0 bases from V and 1 base from J, with 6 bases between. The CDR3 has 14 amino acids. Germline V gene data show CDR1 as LGHDT and CDR2 as YNNKEL (reference sequence). Here the CDR3 reads CASSQEAFQETQYF. The CDR3 DNA sequence: TGTGCCAGCAGCCAAGAGGCCTTCCAAGAGACCCAGTACTTC.

This rearrangement joins TRBV7-9 to TRBJ2-2; maybe TRBD2 (5 bases). Germline lookup yields CDR1 SEHNR and CDR2 FQNEAQ (reference sequence). Trimming removed 4 bases from V and 6 bases from J, with 12 bases in between. There are 14 residues in the CDR3. CDR3 amino acids: CASSSRRGAGELFF. For the CDR3, the DNA is TGTGCCAGCAGCTCCCGACGGGGAGCCGGGGAGCTGTTTTTT.

The V gene is TRBV4-3, the J gene TRBJ1-6; maybe TRBD1 (5 bases). Trimming removed 0 bases at V and 10 bases at J, with 13 bases between. The CDR3 totals 15 residues. CDR1 LGHNA and CDR2 YSLEER come from the germline V gene. CDR3 coding DNA: TGCGCCAGCAGCCAAGATCTCGGGGGTAACTCACCCCTCCACTTT. Amino acids: CASSQDLGGNSPLHF.

This clonotype was counted between two and nine times. The chain carries TRBV20-1 and TRBJ2-1; TRBD1 aligns across 11 bases. The CDR3 runs to 14 residues. Germline V lookup: CDR1 DFQATT, CDR2 SNEGSKA (reference sequence). V was clipped by 6 bases and J by 10 bases; unmatched bases: 11. The CDR3 bases are TGCAGTGCCCTCGGACAGGGGGCGGGTTGGGAGCAGTTCTTC. Amino acid sequence: CSALGQGAGWEQFF.

The table lists this clonotype with many counts. This chain joins TRBV4-1 and TRBJ2-3, with D possibly matching TRBD2 (5 bases). Germline V gene sequence: CDR1 MGHRA, CDR2 YSYEKL. V lost 0 bases to trimming and J lost 4 bases, with 14 bases between them. The CDR3 sequence is 16 residues long. This CDR3 reads CASSQEVDLRADTQYF. The CDR3 DNA reads TGCGCCAGCAGCCAAGAGGTGGACCTGCGGGCAGATACGCAGTATTTT.

The chain has TRBV4-2 and TRBJ2-1; D ambiguous. V lost 0 bases to trimming and J lost 4 bases, with 7 bases between them. The germline CDR1 and CDR2 sequences are LGHNA and YNFKEQ. This CDR3 region has 14 residues. The CDR3, as DNA: TGTGCCAGCAGCCAAGATTTCGGTTACAATGAGCAGTTCTTC. Translation: CASSQDFGYNEQFF.

J is TRBJ2-5 and V is TRBV19; 8 bases match TRBD1. The CDR3 sequence is 16 residues long. J lost 2 bases, V lost 6 bases, and 11 bases had no gene match. Per germline, CDR1 LNHDA and CDR2 SQIVND (reference sequence). The CDR3 sequence is CASSWGQAIGQETQYF. The CDR3 nucleotides read TGTGCCAGTAGCTGGGGACAGGCCATTGGGCAAGAGACCCAGTACTTC.

The V call is TRBV27, the J call TRBJ2-2; perhaps D is TRBD1 or TRBD2 (5 bases each). Per the germline V gene, CDR1 is MNHEY and CDR2 is SMNVEV (reference sequence). Trimming stripped 5 bases from V and 9 bases from J, with 19 bases between. There are 15 residues in the CDR3. The CDR3 bases are TGTGCCAGCAGTGTGACTCCAGGTCCGGGGCGGGAGCTGTTTTTT. This sequence encodes CASSVTPGPGRELFF.

The CDR3 spells CASSTNANSYNEQFF. The CDR3 DNA sequence: TGTGCCAGTAGTACAAACGCGAACTCCTACAATGAGCAGTTCTTC. The chain has TRBV19 and TRBJ2-1; D call uncertain. Germline lookup yields CDR1 LNHDA and CDR2 SQIVND (reference sequence). Trimming took 4 bases from V and 0 from J, leaving 10 bases between them. The CDR3 sequence is 15 residues long. The full variable domain, completed using reference TRBV19 and TRBJ2-1, is DGGITQSPKYLFRKEGQNVTLSCEQNLNHDAMYWYRQDPGQGLRLIYYSQIVNDFQKGDIAEGYSVSREKKESFPLTVTSAQKNPTAFYLCASSTNANSYNEQFFGPGTRLTVL.

The table lists this clonotype with a few counts. The chain uses TRBV15 and TRBJ2-7; D is unresolved. V was pared by 1 base and J by 6 bases, with 16 bases between. The CDR3 totals 15 residues. Germline V gene sequence: CDR1 LNHNV, CDR2 YYDKDF (reference sequence). CDR3 sequence: CATSRVLGSIPEQYF. As DNA, the CDR3 is TGTGCCACCAGCAGAGTCTTGGGCAGTATCCCCGAGCAGTACTTC. The variable domain in full, completed from reference TRBV15 and TRBJ2-7, reads DAMVIQNPRYQVTQFGKPVTLSCSQTLNHNVMYWYQQKSSQAPKLLFHYYDKDFNNEADTPDNFQSRRPNTSFCFLDIRSPGLGDTAMYLCATSRVLGSIPEQYFGPGTRLTVT.

The chain links TRBV20-1 to TRBJ2-5; 11 bases are shared with TRBD2. V was clipped by 0 bases and J by 4 bases; unmatched bases: 7. CDR3 length equals 16 residues. Per germline, CDR1 DFQATT and CDR2 SNEGSKA (reference sequence). The CDR3 DNA follows: TGCAGTGCTAGAGATGTTAGCGGGGGGGCTGGAGAGACCCAGTACTTC. Encoded protein: CSARDVSGGAGETQYF.

This clonotype was seen a few times. The chain employs TRBV5-5 and TRBJ2-7, with unresolved D. From germline, CDR1 is SGHKS and CDR2 YYEKEE (reference sequence). Trimming took 3 bases from V and 4 from J, leaving 8 bases between them. CDR3 length: 12 amino acids. CDR3 coding DNA: TGTGCCAGCAGCTCCGCCGGTTACGAGCAGTACTTC. This sequence encodes CASSSAGYEQYF.

V usage is TRBV9 and J usage is TRBJ2-7, with a weak D call TRBD1 (6 bases). Germline V gene lookup returns CDR1 SGDLS and CDR2 YYNGEE. The length of the CDR3 is 16 residues. V lost 4 bases and J 2 bases, leaving 19 bases between the germline ends. CDR3 sequence (DNA): TGTGCCAGCAGCCCAACTGGACAGTCTTATACCTACGAGCAGTACTTC. This translates into CASSPTGQSYTYEQYF.

The chain recombines TRBV2 with TRBJ1-1, with TRBD1 identical over 7 bases. CDR3 size: 13 residues. Germline lookup yields CDR1 SNHLY and CDR2 FYNNEI. CDR3 sequence reads: CGGRQGQNTEAFF. As DNA, the CDR3 is TGTGGGGGGAGACAGGGCCAGAACACTGAAGCTTTCTTT.

This chain uses TRBV12-3 or TRBV12-4 with TRBJ1-5; maybe TRBD1 (6 bases). The CDR3 is 14 residues long. Trimming removed 6 bases at V and 3 bases at J, with 12 bases between. The CDR3 region is CASSPGTNNQPQHF. CDR3 nucleotides: TGTGCCAGCAGCCCTGGGACAAACAATCAGCCCCAGCATTTT.

This clonotype has just a few counts. The V and J genes are TRBV6-5 and TRBJ1-1, with D uncertain. The CDR3 loop spans 15 amino acids. Germline CDR1 is MNHEY and CDR2 is SVGAGI. V dropped 0 bases and J dropped 1 base, with 9 bases sitting between them. The CDR3 sequence: CASSYSGSQNTEAFF. The CDR3 nucleotides read TGTGCCAGCAGTTACTCGGGTTCCCAGAACACTGAAGCTTTCTTT.

In nucleotides, the CDR3 is TGTGCCAGCAGTTTCCAGGGACTAGCAGGCACAGATACGCAGTATTTT. This translates into CASSFQGLAGTDTQYF. This chain connects TRBV28 to TRBJ2-3; 9 bases agree with TRBD2. The CDR3 consists of 16 residues. V was clipped by 3 bases and J by 1 base; unmatched bases: 5. The germline gives CDR1 MDHEN, CDR2 SYDVKM. Supplemented by reference TRBV28 and TRBJ2-3, the full variable domain reads DVKVTQSSRYLVKRTGEKVFLECVQDMDHENMFWYRQDPGLGLRLIYFSYDVKMKEKGDIPEGYSVSREKKERFSLILESASTNQTSMYLCASSFQGLAGTDTQYFGPGTRLTVL.

V gene TRBV25-1 combines with J gene TRBJ1-1; D remains unclear. Trimming pared 1 base from V and 3 bases from J, leaving 9 bases between. The germline CDR1 and CDR2 sequences are MGHDK and SYGVNS. The CDR3 is 14 amino acids. The CDR3 bases are TGTGCCAGCAGTGAATTGGGCCGAGACACTGAAGCTTTCTTT. This translates into CASSELGRDTEAFF. The whole variable domain, remainder taken from reference TRBV25-1 and TRBJ1-1, is EADIYQTPRYLVIGTGKKITLECSQTMGHDKMYWYQQDPGMELHLIHYSYGVNSTEKGDLSSESTVSRIRTEHFPLTLESARPSHTSQYLCASSELGRDTEAFFGQGTRLTVV.

The chain has TRBV7-2 and TRBJ2-2; D possibly matches TRBD1 or TRBD2 (5 bases each). Germline loops: CDR1 SGHTA, CDR2 FQGNSA. Trimming took off 4 bases at V and 6 bases at J, with 9 bases between the two ends. The length of the CDR3 is 13 residues. The CDR3 nucleotides read TGTGCCAGCAGCTCCGGGACCTCCGGGGAGCTGTTTTTT. This translates into CASSSGTSGELFF.

The chain combines TRBV27 with TRBJ2-3; 10 nucleotides agree with TRBD2. V gave up 6 bases and J gave up 6 bases; unmatched junction bases: 9. The germline V gene encodes CDR1 MNHEY and CDR2 SMNVEV (reference sequence). This CDR3 is built from 15 residues. The CDR3: CASRPAGGPADTQYF. CDR3 in DNA: TGTGCCAGCAGACCAGCGGGGGGGCCGGCCGATACGCAGTATTTT.

This clonotype was picked up many times. The chain uses TRBV18 and TRBJ2-1; 10 nucleotides agree with TRBD2. V was clipped by 6 bases and J by 3 bases; unmatched bases: 5. Germline CDR1 reads KGHSH; CDR2 reads LQKENI. The CDR3 runs to 15 residues. Here the CDR3 reads CASSPTSGIYNEQFF. For the CDR3, the DNA is TGTGCCAGCTCCCCTACTAGCGGGATCTACAATGAGCAGTTCTTC.